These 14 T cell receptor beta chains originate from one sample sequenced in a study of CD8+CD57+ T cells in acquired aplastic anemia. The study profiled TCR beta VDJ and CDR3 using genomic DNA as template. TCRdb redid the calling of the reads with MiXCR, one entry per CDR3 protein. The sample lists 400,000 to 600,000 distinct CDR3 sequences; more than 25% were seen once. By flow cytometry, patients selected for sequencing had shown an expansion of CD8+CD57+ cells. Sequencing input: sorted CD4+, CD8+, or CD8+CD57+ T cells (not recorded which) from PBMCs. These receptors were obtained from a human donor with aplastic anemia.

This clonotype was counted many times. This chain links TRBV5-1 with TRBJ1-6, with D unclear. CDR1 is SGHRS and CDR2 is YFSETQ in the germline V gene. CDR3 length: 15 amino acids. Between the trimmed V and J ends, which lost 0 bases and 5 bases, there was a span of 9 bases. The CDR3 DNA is TGCGCCAGCAGCTTGGCTGGGAAAGATAATTCACCCCTCCACTTT. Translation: CASSLAGKDNSPLHF.

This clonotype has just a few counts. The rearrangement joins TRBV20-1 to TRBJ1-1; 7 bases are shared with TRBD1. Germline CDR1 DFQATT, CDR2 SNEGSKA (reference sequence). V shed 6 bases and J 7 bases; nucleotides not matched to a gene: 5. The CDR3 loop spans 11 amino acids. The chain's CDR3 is CSAAWDSEAFF. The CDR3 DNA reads TGCAGTGCGGCCTGGGACAGTGAAGCTTTCTTT.

The CDR3 here is CASSLGASGNTDTQYF. The CDR3, as DNA: TGTGCCAGCAGCTTAGGGGCTAGCGGTAACACAGATACGCAGTATTTT. V gene TRBV11-1 combines with J gene TRBJ2-3; 7 bases fit TRBD2. The V and J ends lost 1 base and 2 bases, in that order; junction bases with no gene match: 6. The germline V gene has CDR1 SGHAT and CDR2 FQDESV (reference sequence). The CDR3 is 16 amino acids.

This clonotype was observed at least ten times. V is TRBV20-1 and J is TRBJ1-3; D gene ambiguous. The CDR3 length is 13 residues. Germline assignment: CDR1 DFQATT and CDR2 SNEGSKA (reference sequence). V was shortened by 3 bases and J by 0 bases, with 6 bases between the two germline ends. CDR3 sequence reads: CSASQISGNTIYF. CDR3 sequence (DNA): TGCAGTGCTAGTCAGATCTCTGGAAACACCATATATTTT.

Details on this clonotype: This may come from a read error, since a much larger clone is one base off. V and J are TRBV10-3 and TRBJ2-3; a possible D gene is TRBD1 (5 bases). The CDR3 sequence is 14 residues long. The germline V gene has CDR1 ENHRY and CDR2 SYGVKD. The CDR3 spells CASSWGGSADTQYF. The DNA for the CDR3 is TGTGCCAGCAGTTGGGGCGGTTCCGCGGATACGCAGTATTTT.

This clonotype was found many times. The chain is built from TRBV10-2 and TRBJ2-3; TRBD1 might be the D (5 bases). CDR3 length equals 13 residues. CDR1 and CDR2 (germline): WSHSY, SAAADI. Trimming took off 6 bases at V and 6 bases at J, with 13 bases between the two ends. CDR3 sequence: CASSPGMGDTQYF. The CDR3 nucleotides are TGCGCCAGCAGCCCAGGGATGGGGGATACGCAGTATTTT.

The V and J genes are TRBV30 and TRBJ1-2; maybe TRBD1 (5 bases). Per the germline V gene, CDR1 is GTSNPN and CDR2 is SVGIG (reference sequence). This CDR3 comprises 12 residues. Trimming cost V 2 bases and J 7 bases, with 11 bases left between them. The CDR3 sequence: CAWSFGGGGYTF. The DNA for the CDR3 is TGTGCCTGGAGTTTCGGGGGGGGTGGCTACACCTTC.

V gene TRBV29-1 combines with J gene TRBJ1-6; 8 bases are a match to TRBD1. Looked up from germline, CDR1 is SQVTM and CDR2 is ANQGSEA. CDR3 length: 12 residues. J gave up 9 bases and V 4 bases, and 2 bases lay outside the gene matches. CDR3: CSVGQGTSPLHF. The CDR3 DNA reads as TGCAGCGTTGGACAGGGGACTTCACCCCTCCACTTT.

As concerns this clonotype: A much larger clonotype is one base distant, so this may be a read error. The CDR3 region is CATSRETETNTGELFF. The CDR3 DNA is TGTGCCACCAGCAGAGAGACAGAGACGAACACCGGGGAGCTGTTTTTT. This chain joins TRBV15 and TRBJ2-2; possible D gene TRBD1, 5 bases. With 0 bases removed from V and 0 bases from J, the gap between germline ends came to 8 bases. CDR1 LNHNV and CDR2 YYDKDF come from the germline V gene (reference sequence). This CDR3 has 16 amino acids.

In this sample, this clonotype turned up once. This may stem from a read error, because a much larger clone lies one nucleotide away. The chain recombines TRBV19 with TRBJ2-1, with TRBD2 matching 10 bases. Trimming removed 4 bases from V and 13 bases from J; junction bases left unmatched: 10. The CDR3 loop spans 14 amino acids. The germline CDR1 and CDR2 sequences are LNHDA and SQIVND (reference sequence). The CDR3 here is CASSNQAGGVTQFF. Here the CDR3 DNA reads TGTGCCAGTAGTAATCAAGCGGGAGGGGTGACCCAGTTCTTC.

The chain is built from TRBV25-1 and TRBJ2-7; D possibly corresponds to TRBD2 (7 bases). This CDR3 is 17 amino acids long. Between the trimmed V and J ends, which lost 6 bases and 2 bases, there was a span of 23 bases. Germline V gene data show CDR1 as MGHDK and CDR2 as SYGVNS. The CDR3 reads CASRASGGLAATYEQYF. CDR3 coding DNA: TGTGCCAGCAGAGCCTCCGGGGGGCTAGCGGCGACCTACGAGCAGTACTTC.

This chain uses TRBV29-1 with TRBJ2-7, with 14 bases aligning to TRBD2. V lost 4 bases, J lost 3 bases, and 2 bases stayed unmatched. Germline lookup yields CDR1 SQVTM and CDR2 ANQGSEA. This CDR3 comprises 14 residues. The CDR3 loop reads CSVGGTSGSYEQYF. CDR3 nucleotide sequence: TGCAGCGTTGGGGGGACTAGCGGGAGCTACGAGCAGTACTTC.

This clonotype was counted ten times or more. The CDR3, as DNA: TGCGCCAGCTACCCGACAGGGATACCCTACGAGCAGTACTTC. Translating gives CASYPTGIPYEQYF. The chain has TRBV4-3 and TRBJ2-7; the match to TRBD1 covers 7 bases. With 8 bases clipped from V and 2 bases from J, the junction kept 9 bases outside the gene matches. This CDR3 contains 14 residues. CDR1 is LGHNA and CDR2 is YSLEER in the germline V gene.

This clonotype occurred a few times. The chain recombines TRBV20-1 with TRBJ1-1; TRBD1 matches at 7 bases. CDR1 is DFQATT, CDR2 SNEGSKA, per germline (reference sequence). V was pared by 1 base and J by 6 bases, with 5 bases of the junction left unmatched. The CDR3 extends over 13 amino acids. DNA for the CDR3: TGCAGTGCTAGAGGGGAGGGGGCCCCTGAAGCTTTCTTT. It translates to CSARGEGAPEAFF.